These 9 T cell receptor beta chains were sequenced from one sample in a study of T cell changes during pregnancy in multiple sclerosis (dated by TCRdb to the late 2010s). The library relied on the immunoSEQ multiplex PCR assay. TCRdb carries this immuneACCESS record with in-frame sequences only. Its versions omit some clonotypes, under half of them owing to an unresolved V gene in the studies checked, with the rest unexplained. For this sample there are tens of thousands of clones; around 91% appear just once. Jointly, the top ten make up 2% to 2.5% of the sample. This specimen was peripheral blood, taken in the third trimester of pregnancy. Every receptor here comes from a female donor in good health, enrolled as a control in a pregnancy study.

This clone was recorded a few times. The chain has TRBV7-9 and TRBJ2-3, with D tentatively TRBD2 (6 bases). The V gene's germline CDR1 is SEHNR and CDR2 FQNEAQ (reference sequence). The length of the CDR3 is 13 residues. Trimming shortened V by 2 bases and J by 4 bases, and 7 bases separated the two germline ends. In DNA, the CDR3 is TGTGCCAGCAGCTTATCGGGGGCAGATACGCAGTATTTT. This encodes CASSLSGADTQYF.

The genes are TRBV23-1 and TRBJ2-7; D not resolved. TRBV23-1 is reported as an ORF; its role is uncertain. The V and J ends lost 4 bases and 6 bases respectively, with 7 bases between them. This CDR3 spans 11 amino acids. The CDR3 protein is CASSRTGEQYF. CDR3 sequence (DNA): TGCGCCAGCAGTCGAACGGGCGAGCAGTACTTC.

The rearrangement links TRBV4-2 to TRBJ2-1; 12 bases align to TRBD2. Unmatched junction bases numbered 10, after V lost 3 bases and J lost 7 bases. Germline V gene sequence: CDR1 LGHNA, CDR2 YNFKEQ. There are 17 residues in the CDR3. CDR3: CASSQGALAGGGNEQFF. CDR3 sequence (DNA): TGTGCCAGCAGCCAGGGGGCACTAGCGGGAGGTGGTAATGAGCAGTTCTTC.

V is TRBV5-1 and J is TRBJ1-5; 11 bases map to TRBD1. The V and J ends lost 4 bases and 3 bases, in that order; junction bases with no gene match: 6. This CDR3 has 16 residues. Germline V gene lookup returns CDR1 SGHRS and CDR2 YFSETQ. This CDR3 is CASSPLGQGDNQPQHF. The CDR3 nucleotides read TGCGCCAGCAGCCCCCTGGGACAGGGGGACAATCAGCCCCAGCATTTT.

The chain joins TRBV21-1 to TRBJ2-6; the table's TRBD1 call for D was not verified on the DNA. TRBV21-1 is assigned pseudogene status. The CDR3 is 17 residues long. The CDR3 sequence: CASSNPRATSGANVLTF. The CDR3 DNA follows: TGTGCCAGCAGCAACCCCAGGGCCACGTCTGGGGCCAACGTCCTGACTTTC.

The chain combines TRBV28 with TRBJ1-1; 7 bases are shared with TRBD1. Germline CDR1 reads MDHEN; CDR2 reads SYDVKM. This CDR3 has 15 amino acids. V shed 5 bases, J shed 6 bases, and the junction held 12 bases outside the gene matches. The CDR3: CASSEPVTGTAEAFF. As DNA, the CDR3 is TGTGCCAGCAGTGAACCGGTGACAGGGACGGCTGAAGCTTTCTTT.

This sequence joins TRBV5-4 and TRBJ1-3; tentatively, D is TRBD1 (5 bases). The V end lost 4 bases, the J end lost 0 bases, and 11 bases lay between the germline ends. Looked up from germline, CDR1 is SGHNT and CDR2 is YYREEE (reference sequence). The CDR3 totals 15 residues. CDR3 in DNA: TGTGCCAGCAGCCTCCGGGGGGGCTCTGGAAACACCATATATTTT. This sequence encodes CASSLRGGSGNTIYF.

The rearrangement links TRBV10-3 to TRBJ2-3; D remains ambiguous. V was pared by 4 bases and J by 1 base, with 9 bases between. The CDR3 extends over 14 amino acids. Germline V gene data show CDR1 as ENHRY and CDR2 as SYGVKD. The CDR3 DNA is TGTGCCATCAGTGCTCTTTCAGGCACAGATACGCAGTATTTT. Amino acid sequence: CAISALSGTDTQYF.

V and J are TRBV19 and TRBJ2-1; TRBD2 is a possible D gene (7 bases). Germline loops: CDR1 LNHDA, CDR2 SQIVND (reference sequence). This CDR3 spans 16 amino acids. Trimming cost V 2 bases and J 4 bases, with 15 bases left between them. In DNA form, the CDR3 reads TGTGCCAGTAGTATACGGGGGGCGGGTGGTTACAATGAGCAGTTCTTC. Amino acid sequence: CASSIRGAGGYNEQFF.